This TCR beta chain was recorded in a study of blood T cell repertoires in COVID-19. Germline CDR1 and CDR2: MNHEY and SVGAGI. V was shortened by 8 bases and J by 7 bases, with 18 bases between the two germline ends. CDR3 length: 14 amino acids. Using immunoSEQ multiplex PCR, the repertoire was profiled, and TCRdb retains in-frame clones only, with some absent. This table has hundreds of thousands of clones, around 89% appearing once. This clonotype was obtained from a woman under 30 with acute COVID-19. The chain uses TRBV6-5 and TRBJ2-1; tentative D call: TRBD2 (5 bases). Sequencing used PBMCs or T cells enriched from blood (not recorded which). The CDR3 region has the DNA TGTGCCAGCGACACTAGGCATCCGTCGAATGAGCAGTTCTTC. Protein sequence: CASDTRHPSNEQFF.